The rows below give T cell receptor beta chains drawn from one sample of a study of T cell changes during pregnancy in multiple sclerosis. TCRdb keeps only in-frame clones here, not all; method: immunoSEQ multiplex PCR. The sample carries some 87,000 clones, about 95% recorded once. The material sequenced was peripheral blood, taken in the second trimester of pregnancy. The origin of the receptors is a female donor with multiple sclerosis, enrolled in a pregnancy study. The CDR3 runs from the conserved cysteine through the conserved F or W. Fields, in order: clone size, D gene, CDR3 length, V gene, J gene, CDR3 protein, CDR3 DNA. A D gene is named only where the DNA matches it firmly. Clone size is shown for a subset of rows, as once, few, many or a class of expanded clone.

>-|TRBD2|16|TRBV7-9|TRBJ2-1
CASRVELAGPYNEQFF
TGTGCCAGCAGGGTTGAGCTAGCGGGGCCCTACAATGAGCAGTTCTTC
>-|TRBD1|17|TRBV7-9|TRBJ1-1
CASSARTGGVGNTEAFF
TGTGCCAGCAGCGCCCGGACAGGGGGCGTAGGGAACACTGAAGCTTTCTTT
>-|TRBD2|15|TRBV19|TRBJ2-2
CASSTGTTPTGELFF
TGTGCCAGTAGTACGGGGACTACCCCCACCGGGGAGCTGTTTTTT
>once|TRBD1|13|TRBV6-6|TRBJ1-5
CASGTDSNQPQHF
TGTGCCAGCGGGACAGATAGCAATCAGCCCCAGCATTTT
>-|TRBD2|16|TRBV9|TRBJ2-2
CASSPGLAGVTGELFF
TGTGCCAGCAGCCCCGGACTAGCGGGAGTTACCGGGGAGCTGTTTTTT
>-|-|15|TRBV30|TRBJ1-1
CAWSPGTGWITEAFF
TGTGCCTGGAGTCCCGGAACCGGGTGGATCACTGAAGCTTTCTTT
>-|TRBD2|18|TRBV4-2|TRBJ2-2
CASSQEVGLAANTGELFF
TGTGCCAGCAGCCAAGAAGTGGGACTAGCGGCGAACACCGGGGAGCTGTTTTTT
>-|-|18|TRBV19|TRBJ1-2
CASSMGRVGNVWNYGYTF
TGTGCCAGTAGTATGGGCAGGGTCGGCAATGTATGGAACTATGGCTACACCTTC
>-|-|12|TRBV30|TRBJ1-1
CAWNPGHLEAFF
TGTGCCTGGAACCCGGGACACCTTGAAGCTTTCTTT
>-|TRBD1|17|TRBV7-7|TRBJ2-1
CASSGQGFLLSYNEQFF
TGTGCCAGCAGCGGACAGGGATTCCTTCTCTCCTACAATGAGCAGTTCTTC
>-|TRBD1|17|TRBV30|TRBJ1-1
CAWRVPGQGAMSTEAFF
TGTGCCTGGAGGGTCCCGGGACAGGGGGCAATGAGCACTGAAGCTTTCTTT
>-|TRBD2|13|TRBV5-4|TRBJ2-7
CASSLDRAGEQYF
TGTGCCAGCAGCTTGGACCGAGCGGGAGAGCAGTACTTC
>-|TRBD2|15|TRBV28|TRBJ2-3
CASRRTGTSAGGQYF
TGTGCCAGCAGGCGGACAGGGACTAGCGCAGGAGGACAGTATTTT
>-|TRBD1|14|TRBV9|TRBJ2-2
CASSPRQGAGELFF
TGTGCCAGCAGCCCACGCCAGGGGGCCGGGGAGCTGTTTTTT
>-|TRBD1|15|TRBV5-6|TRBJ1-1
CASSSDRVVWTEAFF
TGTGCCAGCAGTTCGGACAGGGTGGTGTGGACTGAAGCTTTCTTT
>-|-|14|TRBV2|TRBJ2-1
CATTPSGLYNEQFF
TGTGCCACCACCCCCAGCGGACTGTACAATGAGCAGTTCTTC
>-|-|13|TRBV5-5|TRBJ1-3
CASRSGSGNTIYF
TGTGCCAGCAGGTCAGGGTCTGGAAACACCATATATTTT
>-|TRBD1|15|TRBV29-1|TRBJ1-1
CSARGLQGVRSEAFF
TGCAGCGCCAGGGGATTACAGGGGGTTAGGTCTGAAGCTTTCTTT
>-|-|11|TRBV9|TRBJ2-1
CASSERGEQFF
TGTGCCAGCAGCGAACGCGGGGAGCAGTTCTTC
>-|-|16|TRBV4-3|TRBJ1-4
CASSQDGRGGNEKLFF
TGCGCCAGCAGCCAAGACGGCCGGGGAGGGAATGAAAAACTGTTTTTT
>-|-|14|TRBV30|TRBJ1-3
CAWSPQISGNTIYF
TGTGCCTGGAGTCCTCAGATCTCTGGAAACACCATATATTTT
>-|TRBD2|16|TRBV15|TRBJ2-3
CATSRGTGGQADTQYF
TGTGCCACCAGCAGAGGTACGGGAGGGCAAGCAGATACGCAGTATTTT
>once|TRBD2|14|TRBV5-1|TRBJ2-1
CASGVGLDPNEQFF
TGCGCCAGCGGGGTGGGACTAGACCCCAATGAGCAGTTCTTC
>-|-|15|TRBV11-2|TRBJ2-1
CASSPGGRDYNEQFF
TGTGCCAGCAGCCCAGGGGGGCGCGACTACAATGAGCAGTTCTTC
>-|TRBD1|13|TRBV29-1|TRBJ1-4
CSVEDSVKGAGTF
TGCAGCGTTGAAGACTCCGTTAAGGGGGCAGGGACATTT
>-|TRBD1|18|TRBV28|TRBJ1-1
CASSLLSGQGTGDTEAFF
TGTGCCAGCAGTTTGCTTTCAGGACAGGGGACTGGGGACACTGAAGCTTTCTTT
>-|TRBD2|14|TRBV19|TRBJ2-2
CASRLAGDTGELFF
TGTGCCAGTAGACTAGCGGGGGACACCGGGGAGCTGTTTTTT
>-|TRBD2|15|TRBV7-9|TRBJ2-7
CASTIAGGGSYEQYF
TGTGCCAGCACCATAGCGGGAGGGGGCTCCTACGAGCAGTACTTC
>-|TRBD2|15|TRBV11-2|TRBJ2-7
CASSLELAGIYEQYF
TGTGCCAGCAGCTTAGAATTAGCGGGGATCTACGAGCAGTACTTC
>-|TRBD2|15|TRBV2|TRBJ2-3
CASSSGLAGGDTQYF
TGTGCCAGCAGTTCGGGACTAGCGGGAGGGGATACGCAGTATTTT
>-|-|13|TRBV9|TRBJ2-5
CASSVGQSGTQYF
TGTGCCAGCAGCGTGGGGCAGTCGGGGACCCAGTACTTC
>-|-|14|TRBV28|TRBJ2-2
CASSTRLNTGELFF
TGTGCCAGCAGCACCCGACTGAACACCGGGGAGCTGTTTTTT
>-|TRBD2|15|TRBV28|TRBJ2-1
CASRLLAGGGNEQFF
TGTGCCAGCCGTCTACTAGCGGGAGGGGGCAATGAGCAGTTCTTC
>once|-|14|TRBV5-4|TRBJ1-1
CASSLVGQNTEAFF
TGTGCCAGCAGCTTGGTGGGCCAGAACACTGAAGCTTTCTTT
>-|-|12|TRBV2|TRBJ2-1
CASSDSPNREFF
TGTGCCAGCAGTGATTCCCCTAATCGGGAGTTCTTC
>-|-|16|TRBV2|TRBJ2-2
CASMGGANPNTGELFF
TGTGCCAGCATGGGGGGTGCCAATCCGAACACCGGGGAGCTGTTTTTT
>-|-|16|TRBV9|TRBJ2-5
CASSLSRDKPGETQYF
TGTGCCAGCAGCCTTTCACGGGACAAACCGGGGGAGACCCAGTACTTC
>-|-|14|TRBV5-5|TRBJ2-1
CASSLEGGGNEQFF
TGTGCCAGCAGCTTAGAGGGGGGGGGCAATGAGCAGTTCTTC
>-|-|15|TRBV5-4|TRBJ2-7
CASSLPGGLPYEQYF
TGTGCCAGCAGCTTGCCAGGGGGACTCCCCTACGAGCAGTACTTC
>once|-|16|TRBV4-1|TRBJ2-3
CASSQEEQGDTDTQYF
TGCGCCAGCAGCCAGGAGGAACAGGGTGACACAGATACGCAGTATTTT
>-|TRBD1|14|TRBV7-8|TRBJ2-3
CASILTGGRDTQYF
TGTGCCAGCATTTTAACAGGGGGGAGGGATACGCAGTATTTT
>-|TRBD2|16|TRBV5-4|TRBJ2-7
CASSILAGGLVYEQYF
TGTGCCAGCAGCATCCTAGCGGGAGGGCTAGTCTACGAGCAGTACTTC
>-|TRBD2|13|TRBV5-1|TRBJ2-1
CASRQAGADEQFF
TGCGCCAGCAGGCAGGCGGGAGCCGATGAGCAGTTCTTC
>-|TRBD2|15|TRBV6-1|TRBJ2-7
CASSEGTSGIYEQYF
TGTGCCAGCAGTGAAGGGACTAGCGGCATCTACGAGCAGTACTTC
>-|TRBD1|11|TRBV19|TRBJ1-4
CASSMLGQMIF
TGTGCCAGTAGTATGTTGGGACAGATGATTTTT
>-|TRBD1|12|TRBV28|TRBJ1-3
CASGGQSNTIYF
TGTGCCAGCGGGGGACAGTCAAACACCATATATTTT
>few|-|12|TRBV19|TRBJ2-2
CASSTTSSGLFF
TGTGCCAGTAGTACAACGTCGTCCGGGCTGTTTTTT
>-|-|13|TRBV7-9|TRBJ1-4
CASSWDTPEKLFF
TGTGCCAGCAGCTGGGACACCCCTGAAAAACTGTTTTTT
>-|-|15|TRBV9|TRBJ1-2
CASSKPERANYGYTF
TGTGCCAGCAGTAAACCGGAGAGGGCAAACTATGGCTACACCTTC